Given below is one T cell receptor (beta chain) in context. Its target is unknown. This entry comes from a study of OX40 agonist ivuxolimab in advanced cancers. Study conclusions and caveats: Which antigen the expanded peripheral T cells recognized is unknown. Expanded clones belonging to CD8+ T cells outnumbered, on average, those of CD4+.

Any history of autoimmune disease or systemic immunosuppression disqualified patients. Germline CDR1 and CDR2: MNHNY and SVGAGI (reference sequence). CDR3 size: 15 residues. Trimming removed 2 bases at V and 5 bases at J, with 15 bases between. TCRdb's table, derived via immunoSEQ multiplex PCR, lists solely in-frame clones and lacks some. The sample lists fewer than 90,000 clones, roughly 80% occurring once. Sequencing used CD4+ or CD8+ T cells sorted from blood, obtained in a trial of the OX40 agonist ivuxolimab. The V gene is TRBV6-6, the J gene TRBJ1-2; the D gene is possibly TRBD1 (6 bases). The sequence derives from an adult with an advanced solid tumor such as melanoma, head and neck, liver or kidney cancer. In DNA, the CDR3 is TGTGCCAGCAGTTACAGTCGGGGGCGAGGGTATGGCTACACCTTC. Its protein is CASSYSRGRGYGYTF.